These 8 T cell receptor beta chains came from one sample sequenced in a study of early T cells in non-severe SARS-CoV-2 infection. TCRdb passed the 5' RACE reads through MiXCR, listing each CDR3 protein once. The sample holds over 85,000 distinct CDR3 sequences, 10% to 15% seen once. Sequencing was carried out using whole blood. The receptors come from an adult who was a healthcare worker with PCR-confirmed SARS-CoV-2 infection or an uninfected control (not recorded which).

This sequence joins TRBV20-1 and TRBJ2-1, with a weak D call TRBD2 (6 bases). CDR3 length equals 14 residues. Trimming shortened V by 4 bases and J by 5 bases, and 15 bases separated the two germline ends. Per germline, CDR1 DFQATT and CDR2 SNEGSKA (reference sequence). As DNA, the CDR3 is TGCAGTGCTAAGAAGGGCGGGAAAGACAATGAGCAGTTCTTC. Amino acid sequence: CSAKKGGKDNEQFF.

CDR3 bases: TGTGCCAGCAGCCACTGCGAACATCTCGATCGATGTGGCTATGGCTACACCTTC. This sequence encodes CASSHCEHLDRCGYGYTF. The chain is built from TRBV3-2 and TRBJ1-2. TRBV3-2 is assigned pseudogene status. This CDR3 spans 18 amino acids.

This sequence joins TRBV29-1 and TRBJ1-1; D is possibly TRBD1 (6 bases). The CDR3 loop spans 13 amino acids. V was clipped by 6 bases and J by 3 bases, with 14 bases between them. The germline CDR1 and CDR2 sequences are SQVTM and ANQGSEA. The CDR3 sequence is CSVAGHPDTEAFF. CDR3 nucleotide sequence: TGCAGCGTAGCGGGACACCCTGACACTGAAGCTTTCTTT.

This rearrangement joins TRBV9 to TRBJ2-3; TRBD2 is a possible D gene (5 bases). The CDR3 runs to 14 residues. Trimming cost V 0 bases and J 4 bases, with 9 bases left between them. Germline CDR1 reads SGDLS; CDR2 reads YYNGEE. CDR3 coding DNA: TGTGCCAGCAGCGTAGCGGGGTTCCCAGATACGCAGTATTTT. As protein: CASSVAGFPDTQYF. Together with reference TRBV9 and TRBJ2-3, the CDR3 gives the full variable domain: DSGVTQTPKHLITATGQRVTLRCSPRSGDLSVYWYQQSLDQGLQFLIQYYNGEERAKGNILERFSAQQFPDLHSELNLSSLELGDSALYFCASSVAGFPDTQYFGPGTRLTVL.

This clonotype came up a few times. The rearrangement uses TRBV27 and TRBJ2-7; D is unresolved. There are 16 residues in the CDR3. Trimming stripped 0 bases from V and 4 bases from J, with 16 bases between. Germline V lookup: CDR1 MNHEY, CDR2 SMNVEV (reference sequence). The CDR3, as DNA: TGTGCCAGCAGTTTATCAGTGGCAGGAGAGCCATACGAGCAGTACTTC. Amino acids: CASSLSVAGEPYEQYF.

This clonotype was recorded many times. The chain has TRBV18 and TRBJ1-6, with 7 bases that match TRBD1. After removal of 2 bases from V and 10 bases from J, the junction contained 8 bases not matched to a gene. Germline lookup yields CDR1 KGHSH and CDR2 LQKENI. The CDR3 is 15 residues long. CDR3: CASSPGRQGGSPLHF. In DNA, the CDR3 is TGTGCCAGCTCACCAGGGAGACAGGGAGGGTCACCCCTCCACTTT.

There are many counts of this clonotype. This rearrangement joins TRBV20-1 to TRBJ1-3, with a possible D match to TRBD1 (5 bases). The CDR3 is 15 residues long. The ends were cut back, 4 bases at V and 0 bases at J, with 13 bases in the middle. The V gene's germline CDR1 is DFQATT and CDR2 SNEGSKA (reference sequence). As DNA, the CDR3 is TGCAGTGCTACCCAGGGAGGAGGCTCTGGAAACACCATATATTTT. Residues: CSATQGGGSGNTIYF.

This clonotype was observed at least ten times. This sequence joins TRBV25-1 and TRBJ2-7; D is unresolved. V was shortened by 6 bases and J by 0 bases, with 6 bases between the two germline ends. Germline values: CDR1 MGHDK, CDR2 SYGVNS. The CDR3 is made up of 12 amino acids. CDR3 amino acids: CASSPSSYEQYF. The CDR3 nucleotides read TGTGCCAGCAGCCCAAGCTCCTACGAGCAGTACTTC.